One sample yielded the 30 T cell receptor beta chains listed below, sequenced in a study of blood T cell repertoires in COVID-19. TCRdb keeps only in-frame clones here, not all; method: immunoSEQ multiplex PCR. Of under 150,000 clones in the sample, over 70% are singletons; the top ten hold roughly 1.6%. Sequencing was carried out using peripheral blood. Source of these receptors: a man over 45 with acute or convalescent COVID-19.

The chain has TRBV5-1 and TRBJ2-5, with D possibly matching TRBD2 (6 bases). This CDR3 is 15 amino acids long. With 0 bases removed from V and 2 bases from J, the gap between germline ends came to 11 bases. From germline, CDR1 is SGHRS and CDR2 YFSETQ. CDR3 nucleotide sequence: TGCGCCAGCAGCTTGGTTACGGGGAGGCAAGAGACCCAGTACTTC. Residues: CASSLVTGRQETQYF.

This chain joins TRBV2 and TRBJ1-2; the D gene is possibly TRBD1 (5 bases). Trimming stripped 3 bases from V and 6 bases from J, with 8 bases between. Germline CDR1 is SNHLY and CDR2 is FYNNEI. CDR3 length: 12 amino acids. The CDR3 DNA follows: TGTGCCAGCAGTGATCAAGGGGATGGCTACACCTTC. This sequence encodes CASSDQGDGYTF.

The rearrangement links TRBV2 to TRBJ1-2; the match to TRBD1 covers 7 bases. This CDR3 spans 15 amino acids. Trimming removed 7 bases from V and 8 bases from J; junction bases left unmatched: 16. Germline CDR1 SNHLY, CDR2 FYNNEI. This CDR3 reads CASTPQTGPGWGYTF. CDR3 bases: TGTGCCAGCACCCCTCAGACAGGGCCCGGGTGGGGCTACACCTTC.

This clone was recorded only once. The genes are TRBV6-6 and TRBJ2-7, with TRBD1 matching over 8 bases. CDR3 length equals 14 residues. V gave up 0 bases and J gave up 5 bases; unmatched junction bases: 3. Germline CDR1 and CDR2: MNHNY and SVGAGI (reference sequence). CDR3 DNA: TGTGCCAGCAGTTACTCTAACAGGGGGAACGAGCAGTACTTC. Protein sequence: CASSYSNRGNEQYF.

The chain has TRBV9 and TRBJ2-1; TRBD1 agrees at 9 bases. With V trimmed by 0 bases and J by 1 base, 2 bases remained unmatched. CDR1 and CDR2 (germline): SGDLS, YYNGEE. The CDR3 totals 16 residues. CDR3 nucleotides: TGTGCCAGCAGCGTAGGAGGGACAGGGTCCTACAATGAGCAGTTCTTC. It codes for CASSVGGTGSYNEQFF.

V usage is TRBV5-1 and J usage is TRBJ1-5, with a weak D call TRBD1 (5 bases). This CDR3 is built from 13 residues. Trimming cost V 4 bases and J 5 bases, with 10 bases left between them. Germline V lookup: CDR1 SGHRS, CDR2 YFSETQ. For the CDR3, the DNA is TGCGCCAGCAGCCGGGGGACGGATCAGCCCCAGCATTTT. It translates to CASSRGTDQPQHF. Together with reference TRBV5-1 and TRBJ1-5, the CDR3 gives the full variable domain: KAGVTQTPRYLIKTRGQQVTLSCSPISGHRSVSWYQQTPGQGLQFLFEYFSETQRNKGNFPGRFSGRQFSNSRSEMNVSTLELGDSALYLCASSRGTDQPQHFGDGTRLSIL.

The chain is built from TRBV5-1 and TRBJ2-2, with 8 nucleotides matching TRBD1. The CDR3 extends over 15 amino acids. V shed 3 bases and J 3 bases; nucleotides not matched to a gene: 4. CDR1 SGHRS and CDR2 YFSETQ come from the germline V gene. The CDR3 DNA reads as TGCGCCAGCAGCTATGGGACAGGCCACACCGGGGAGCTGTTTTTT. Protein: CASSYGTGHTGELFF.

J is TRBJ2-5 and V is TRBV2; 7 bases align to TRBD1. Germline V gene sequence: CDR1 SNHLY, CDR2 FYNNEI. The V gene end was trimmed by 2 bases and the J gene end by 7 bases; junction bases not matched to a gene: 10. CDR3 length: 15 residues. CDR3 sequence reads: CASSERGLTIGTQYF. Here the CDR3 DNA reads TGTGCCAGCAGTGAAAGGGGGCTGACTATTGGGACCCAGTACTTC.

The chain links TRBV4-1 to TRBJ2-1; 11 positions match TRBD2. The CDR3 totals 17 residues. The V gene end was trimmed by 4 bases and the J gene end by 4 bases; junction bases not matched to a gene: 9. The germline CDR1 and CDR2 sequences are MGHRA and YSYEKL. CDR3 in DNA: TGCGCCAGCAGCCGCGCAGCTAGCGGGGGGCCTTACAATGAGCAGTTCTTC. It translates to CASSRAASGGPYNEQFF.

V usage is TRBV9 and J usage is TRBJ1-6; D unresolved. Germline assignment: CDR1 SGDLS and CDR2 YYNGEE. Deletions cut 1 base from V and 4 bases from J, with 12 bases between. The CDR3 is 16 residues long. The DNA for the CDR3 is TGTGCCAGCAGCGTATCAGCGGGAGGATATAATTCACCCCTCCACTTT. This codes for CASSVSAGGYNSPLHF.

The chain couples TRBV5-1 to TRBJ1-1; possibly TRBD1 for D (5 bases). The CDR3 length is 13 residues. Germline-derived CDR1 and CDR2 are SGHRS and YFSETQ. With 5 bases removed from V and 3 bases from J, the gap between germline ends came to 11 bases. CDR3 DNA sequence: TGCGCCAGCAGTCCCGGGGGGTACACTGAAGCTTTCTTT. Translation gives CASSPGGYTEAFF.

The genes are TRBV9 and TRBJ1-2; D is possibly TRBD1 (6 bases). Germline CDR1 is SGDLS and CDR2 is YYNGEE. Trimming cost V 3 bases and J 4 bases, with 19 bases left between them. CDR3 length equals 16 residues. In DNA form, the CDR3 reads TGTGCCAGCAGCGACCCCCTAACAGGGTTATCCTATGGCTACACCTTC. Residues: CASSDPLTGLSYGYTF. The full variable domain, completed using reference TRBV9 and TRBJ1-2, is DSGVTQTPKHLITATGQRVTLRCSPRSGDLSVYWYQQSLDQGLQFLIQYYNGEERAKGNILERFSAQQFPDLHSELNLSSLELGDSALYFCASSDPLTGLSYGYTFGSGTRLTVV.

The J gene is TRBJ1-1, the V gene TRBV4-1; D perhaps matches TRBD1 (5 bases). The CDR3 covers 13 residues. The ends were cut back, 4 bases at V and 4 bases at J, with 10 bases in the middle. Germline V lookup: CDR1 MGHRA, CDR2 YSYEKL. CDR3 coding DNA: TGCGCCAGCAGCCTTGCCAGGGCCACTGAAGCTTTCTTT. Protein product: CASSLARATEAFF.

This rearrangement joins TRBV25-1 to TRBJ2-3; the D gene is possibly TRBD2 (5 bases). CDR1 is MGHDK, CDR2 SYGVNS, per germline. Trimming pared 3 bases from V and 4 bases from J, leaving 11 bases between. CDR3 length: 14 residues. The CDR3 reads CASSEALAADTQYF. CDR3 DNA: TGTGCCAGCAGTGAGGCGCTAGCAGCAGATACGCAGTATTTT.

The CDR3 DNA is TGCGCCAGCAGCTTAGGACTCGGGGCCGAACGAGGACAGTTATATGGCTACACCTTC. Its protein is CASSLGLGAERGQLYGYTF. V usage is TRBV5-1 and J usage is TRBJ1-2; possibly TRBD1 for D (6 bases). This CDR3 contains 19 residues. Looked up from germline, CDR1 is SGHRS and CDR2 is YFSETQ. V lost 2 bases and J lost 5, with 28 bases in between.

This rearrangement joins TRBV5-6 to TRBJ1-4; TRBD1 agrees at 7 bases. The V segment lost 4 bases and the J segment 7 bases; nucleotides outside the gene matches: 10. This CDR3 is built from 15 residues. CDR1 and CDR2 from the germline V gene are SGHDT and YYEEEE. The CDR3, as DNA: TGTGCCAGCAGCCCACAAACAGGGGCGGTTGAAAAACTGTTTTTT. Translating it yields CASSPQTGAVEKLFF.

This chain connects TRBV29-1 to TRBJ1-1; tentatively, D is TRBD1 (5 bases). V lost 3 bases and J lost 10, with 24 bases in between. The germline V gene encodes CDR1 SQVTM and CDR2 ANQGSEA. The CDR3 sequence is 15 residues long. The CDR3 DNA follows: TGCAGCGTTGAGAACGCTCCGGGGGGTGGGATTGGAGCTTTCTTT. This gives the protein CSVENAPGGGIGAFF.

The V gene is TRBV5-4, the J gene TRBJ1-1; 7 nucleotides agree with TRBD1. V was pared by 4 bases and J by 1 base, with 7 bases of the junction left unmatched. This CDR3 is 15 amino acids long. CDR1 and CDR2 (germline): SGHNT, YYREEE (reference sequence). CDR3 loop: CASSVTGAKNTEAFF. The CDR3 DNA follows: TGTGCCAGCAGCGTCACAGGGGCCAAGAACACTGAAGCTTTCTTT.

This chain uses TRBV3-1 (or the pseudogene TRBV3-2) with TRBJ2-2; TRBD2 agrees at 9 bases. Germline CDR1 reads LGHDT; CDR2 reads YNNKEL (reference sequence). The CDR3 consists of 16 residues. J lost 5 bases, V lost 0 bases, and 4 bases had no gene match. Here the CDR3 reads CASSQDLREGTGELFF. The CDR3 nucleotides are TGTGCCAGCAGCCAAGATCTGCGGGAGGGAACCGGGGAGCTGTTTTTT.

V is TRBV14 and J is TRBJ2-7, with D possibly TRBD2 on 6 matching bases. Trimming pared 3 bases from V and 4 bases from J, leaving 19 bases between. The CDR3 is 16 residues long. Germline V gene lookup returns CDR1 SGHDN and CDR2 FVKESK. The CDR3 coding sequence is TGTGCCAGCAGCCAGACCCCGGGGACTGCCTCTTACGAGCAGTACGTC. Translation: CASSQTPGTASYEQYV.

CDR3 sequence: CASSPARRRGGTDTQYF. The CDR3 bases are TGTGCCAGCAGTCCCGCTCGGCGGCGGGGAGGCACAGATACGCAGTATTTT. This chain links TRBV27 with TRBJ2-3, with D possibly matching TRBD2 (6 bases). This CDR3 is built from 17 residues. Germline values: CDR1 MNHEY, CDR2 SMNVEV (reference sequence). The V gene lost 5 bases and the J gene lost 1 base, with 19 bases spanning the gap.

J is TRBJ1-1 and V is TRBV5-1; 7 bases fit TRBD1. Trimming cost V 0 bases and J 4 bases; bases outside gene matches: 9. There are 16 residues in the CDR3. The germline V gene has CDR1 SGHRS and CDR2 YFSETQ. The CDR3 DNA is TGCGCCAGCAGCTTGGTCGGGACAGAGACTCTCACTGAAGCTTTCTTT. It yields the protein CASSLVGTETLTEAFF.

This sequence joins TRBV2 and TRBJ1-3; 7 bases are a match to TRBD1. CDR1 and CDR2 (germline): SNHLY, FYNNEI. The J segment lost 4 bases and the V segment lost 4 bases, leaving 1 base of the junction unmatched. The CDR3 extends over 13 amino acids. CDR3: CASSGQGGNTIYF. The CDR3, as DNA: TGTGCCAGCAGTGGACAGGGAGGAAACACCATATATTTT.

CDR3 residues: CAWSSRVGDSPLHF. In nucleotides, the CDR3 is TGTGCCTGGAGTTCGAGGGTTGGGGATTCACCCCTCCACTTT. The chain combines TRBV30 with TRBJ1-6, with no clear D. Trimming removed 2 bases at V and 8 bases at J, with 13 bases between. The CDR3 length is 14 residues. In germline, CDR1 is GTSNPN, CDR2 SVGIG (reference sequence).

J is TRBJ1-5 and V is TRBV10-3, with 8 bases identical to TRBD1. This CDR3 spans 17 amino acids. V dropped 2 bases and J dropped 2; count of bases not matched to a gene: 8. CDR1 and CDR2 (germline): ENHRY, SYGVKD. The CDR3 nucleotides are TGTGCCATCAGTGAGCGGGAGACAGGGGTTGGCAATCAGCCCCAGCATTTT. Translated: CAISERETGVGNQPQHF.

The V and J genes are TRBV18 and TRBJ2-3, with D maybe TRBD1 (5 bases). Germline-derived CDR1 and CDR2 are KGHSH and LQKENI. V was trimmed by 3 bases and J by 6 bases, leaving 19 bases between them. The CDR3 is made up of 16 amino acids. CDR3 bases: TGTGCCAGCTCACCCGGGCCCCGAAATTCAGGGGATACGCAGTATTTT. Its translation is CASSPGPRNSGDTQYF.

The rearrangement uses TRBV6-5 and TRBJ1-2; TRBD1 agrees at 11 bases. Germline trimming cut 6 bases from V and 4 bases from J; bases unmatched to any gene: 7. The germline V gene encodes CDR1 MNHEY and CDR2 SVGAGI. The CDR3 is made up of 15 amino acids. The CDR3 DNA reads TGTGCCAGCAGCTTCGGGACAGGGGGGCTCTATGGCTACACCTTC. This codes for CASSFGTGGLYGYTF.

The chain employs TRBV5-4 and TRBJ1-3; 7 nucleotides agree with TRBD1. CDR3 length equals 16 residues. With V trimmed by 3 bases and J by 3 bases, 9 bases remained unmatched. Germline values: CDR1 SGHNT, CDR2 YYREEE (reference sequence). This chain's CDR3 is CASSSPDRTGGNTIYF. CDR3 DNA: TGTGCCAGCAGCTCGCCGGACAGGACTGGTGGAAACACCATATATTTT.

This clone was recorded once. The chain couples TRBV6-5 to TRBJ2-7, with TRBD1 matching 7 bases. After removal of 6 bases from V and 5 bases from J, the junction contained 13 bases not matched to a gene. Germline V gene lookup returns CDR1 MNHEY and CDR2 SVGAGI. This CDR3 spans 15 amino acids. CDR3 sequence (DNA): TGTGCCAGCAGGGACGGGCAGGGGGTGGAGAACGAGCAGTACTTC. As protein: CASRDGQGVENEQYF.

J is TRBJ2-3 and V is TRBV9; D may be TRBD2 (6 bases). V lost 4 bases to trimming and J lost 5 bases, with 14 bases between them. The CDR3 spans 14 residues. Germline V lookup: CDR1 SGDLS, CDR2 YYNGEE. CDR3 amino acids: CASSSSGGQDTQYF. The CDR3 bases are TGTGCCAGCAGCTCCAGTGGAGGGCAAGATACGCAGTATTTT.